This TCR beta chain originates from a study of blood T cell repertoires in COVID-19. J gave up 3 bases and V 7 bases, and 11 bases lay outside the gene matches. This CDR3 comprises 15 residues. The table came from immunoSEQ multiplex PCR; TCRdb's copy has only in-frame clones and leaves some out. This sample has 65,000 to 85,000 clones, with roughly 87% found just once. The specimen was peripheral blood. The sequence was collected from a woman aged 18-29 years with acute or convalescent COVID-19. The chain employs TRBV23-1 and TRBJ1-1; 7 bases map to TRBD1. TRBV23-1 qualifies as an ORF whose function is uncertain. The CDR3: CASTISDREDTEAFF. The CDR3 nucleotides are TGCGCCAGCACCATCTCAGACAGGGAGGACACTGAAGCTTTCTTT.